These 20 T cell receptor beta chains came from one sample sequenced in a study of T cell repertoires in cytomegalovirus infection. The antigens these receptors bind are not known. Via MiXCR, TCRdb re-called the reads, giving one row per CDR3 protein. The sample yields some 920,000 distinct CDR3 sequences, 30% to 40% seen once. The sequences come from cultured CD8+ T cells from PBMCs, collected from culture after CMV antigen stimulation. Receptors originate from a human donor in good health (CMV status not recorded). Some clones in this sample may be carry-over from other donors' samples.

Ten or more counts support this clonotype. The chain employs TRBV7-2 and TRBJ2-1; 11 positions match TRBD1. Looked up from germline, CDR1 is SGHTA and CDR2 is FQGNSA. The CDR3 runs 16 residues. The junction had 7 bases not matched to a gene; V was cut back by 6 bases and J by 3 bases. The CDR3 here is CASSPTGTGGYNEQFF. As DNA, the CDR3 is TGTGCCAGCAGTCCCACCGGGACAGGGGGCTACAATGAGCAGTTCTTC.

This chain's CDR3 is CASSQEFRSNTGELFF. Here the CDR3 DNA reads TGTGCCAGCAGCCAAGAGTTCAGGAGTAACACCGGGGAGCTGTTTTTT. This chain uses TRBV4-2 with TRBJ2-2; D not resolved. In germline, CDR1 is LGHNA, CDR2 YNFKEQ. The CDR3 totals 16 residues. V lost 0 bases and J 2 bases, leaving 10 bases between the germline ends.

This clonotype was seen more than once but under ten times. The chain couples TRBV7-9 to TRBJ1-3, with unresolved D. Germline loops: CDR1 SEHNR, CDR2 FQNEAQ (reference sequence). CDR3 length: 14 amino acids. The ends were cut back, 8 bases at V and 0 bases at J, with 11 bases in the middle. CDR3 coding DNA: TGTGCCAGCCCCAAGTCGAGCTCTGGAAACACCATATATTTT. Translation gives CASPKSSSGNTIYF. Supplemented by reference TRBV7-9 and TRBJ1-3, the full variable domain reads DTGVSQNPRHKITKRGQNVTFRCDPISEHNRLYWYRQTLGQGPEFLTYFQNEAQLEKSRLLSDRFSAERPKGSFSTLEIQRTEQGDSAMYLCASPKSSSGNTIYFGEGSWLTVV.

There are a few counts of this clonotype. The rearrangement uses TRBV4-3 and TRBJ2-1; 14 nucleotides line up with TRBD2. Unmatched junction bases numbered 15, after V lost 2 bases and J lost 9 bases. CDR3 length: 19 residues. Germline V gene sequence: CDR1 LGHNA, CDR2 YSLEER. The DNA of the CDR3 is TGCGCCAGCAGCCAAAAGGGACAGTCGGGACTAGCGGGGGATGGTGAGCAGTTCTTC. Its translation: CASSQKGQSGLAGDGEQFF.

In this sample, this clonotype turned up many times. J is TRBJ1-1 and V is TRBV7-9; D is ambiguous. This CDR3 has 15 residues. Germline V lookup: CDR1 SEHNR, CDR2 FQNEAQ (reference sequence). V lost 5 bases and J 4 bases, leaving 17 bases between the germline ends. The CDR3 loop is CASSAPDGESTEAFF. CDR3 nucleotides: TGTGCCAGCAGCGCTCCCGACGGAGAAAGCACTGAAGCTTTCTTT.

The sample holds one count of this clonotype. The genes are TRBV20-1 and TRBJ2-5, with TRBD1 matching 8 bases. Losses at the gene ends were 0 bases for V and 3 bases for J; bases not matched to a gene: 12. Germline CDR1 and CDR2: DFQATT and SNEGSKA (reference sequence). This CDR3 has 17 residues. This CDR3 reads CSARDVDRDRRKETQYF. The CDR3 DNA is TGCAGTGCTAGAGACGTCGACCGGGACAGGAGGAAAGAGACCCAGTACTTC.

This sequence joins TRBV4-3 and TRBJ2-1, with TRBD2 matching 10 bases. The V gene's germline CDR1 is LGHNA and CDR2 YSLEER. The J segment lost 2 bases and the V segment lost 4 bases, leaving 8 bases of the junction unmatched. The CDR3 is 17 amino acids. The CDR3 DNA reads as TGCGCCAGCAGCCCACACTTTCTAGCGGGAGCCTACAATGAGCAGTTCTTC. It translates to CASSPHFLAGAYNEQFF.

The genes are TRBV6-6 and TRBJ2-3; D unresolved. The CDR3 contains 15 residues. Germline values: CDR1 MNHNY, CDR2 SVGAGI (reference sequence). V lost 7 bases to trimming and J lost 4 bases, with 18 bases between them. In DNA form, the CDR3 reads TGTGCCAGCAACCTTGGCGGCCCAGGAGCAGATACGCAGTATTTT. Its protein is CASNLGGPGADTQYF.

CDR3 amino acids: CASSYVVGNEQFF. CDR3 bases: TGTGCCAGCAGTTACGTTGTGGGCAATGAGCAGTTCTTC. The chain joins TRBV6-8 to TRBJ2-1; D is unclear. The CDR3 runs 13 residues. The V end lost 2 bases, the J end lost 6 bases, and 8 bases lay between the germline ends. Germline V CDR1 and CDR2: MNHGY, SAAAGT.

This clonotype has more than one count but fewer than ten. The V and J genes are TRBV7-9 and TRBJ1-2; weak D call: TRBD1 (6 bases). V lost 4 bases and J 0 bases, leaving 18 bases between the germline ends. From germline, CDR1 is SEHNR and CDR2 FQNEAQ (reference sequence). The CDR3 totals 17 residues. For the CDR3, the DNA is TGTGCCAGCAGCTCAACGGCAGGGGTGTCAGCTAACTATGGCTACACCTTC. The encoded protein is CASSSTAGVSANYGYTF.

The chain joins TRBV7-3 to TRBJ2-1, with TRBD2 matching 8 bases. After removal of 3 bases from V and 10 bases from J, the junction contained 5 bases not matched to a gene. CDR1 SGHTA and CDR2 FQGTGA come from the germline V gene. The CDR3 is 13 amino acids. CDR3 in amino acids: CASSFGGGKEQFF. CDR3 DNA: TGTGCCAGCAGCTTCGGGGGGGGAAAGGAGCAGTTCTTC. Full variable domain (remainder filled in from reference TRBV7-3 and TRBJ2-1): GAGVSQTPSNKVTEKGKYVELRCDPISGHTALYWYRQSLGQGPEFLIYFQGTGAADDSGLPNDRFFAVRPEGSVSTLKIQRTERGDSAVYLCASSFGGGKEQFFGPGTRLTVL.

This clonotype has only a few counts. Here the CDR3 reads CASSYSTRGTSGSTDTQYF. CDR3 DNA: TGTGCCAGCAGTTACTCCACCCGTGGGACTAGCGGGAGCACAGATACGCAGTATTTT. V and J are TRBV6-2 or TRBV6-3 and TRBJ2-3; 12 nucleotides line up with TRBD2. Germline loops: CDR1 MNHEY, CDR2 SVGEGT. The CDR3 covers 19 residues. V lost 0 bases, J lost 0 bases, and 7 bases stayed unmatched.

The rearrangement uses TRBV6-2 or TRBV6-3 and TRBJ2-2; weak D call: TRBD2 (5 bases). This CDR3 region has 16 residues. Trimming took off 7 bases at V and 4 bases at J, with 19 bases between the two ends. Germline assignment: CDR1 MNHEY and CDR2 SVGEGT. CDR3 sequence: CASTPREFSGTGELFF. The CDR3 DNA sequence: TGTGCCAGCACCCCTAGGGAGTTTTCGGGCACCGGGGAGCTGTTTTTT.

Note on this clonotype: A junction boundary mismatches the germline segment, possibly from a read error. The chain uses TRBV6-1 and TRBJ2-7; D tentatively fits TRBD1 or TRBD2 (5 bases each). The germline V gene encodes CDR1 MNHNS and CDR2 SASEGT. The CDR3 extends over 14 amino acids. The CDR3 loop is CVSSESGAAHEQYF. In DNA form, the CDR3 reads TGTGTCAGCAGTGAATCCGGGGCAGCCCACGAGCAGTACTTC.

Points on this clonotype: The junction shows a germline mismatch at one end, possibly a read error. The chain joins TRBV4-1 to TRBJ2-7; 16 bases are shared with TRBD2. CDR1 is MGHRA, CDR2 YSYEKL, per germline. The length of the CDR3 is 17 residues. The chain's CDR3 is CASSQKGLAGGSYEQYF. The CDR3 DNA follows: TGTGCCAGCAGCCAAAAGGGACTAGCGGGGGGGTCCTACGAGCAGTACTTC.

This clonotype was recorded many times. This chain joins TRBV7-9 and TRBJ1-3; tentatively, D is TRBD1 (6 bases). CDR1 and CDR2 (germline): SEHNR, FQNEAQ (reference sequence). V was pared by 5 bases and J by 4 bases, with 15 bases between. The CDR3 totals 15 residues. CDR3 DNA: TGTGCCAGCAGCCTTGGGGGGGGCGCCGGAAACACCATATATTTT. It translates to CASSLGGGAGNTIYF.

The chain couples TRBV19 to TRBJ2-2; possibly TRBD2 for D (6 bases). This CDR3 spans 14 amino acids. With 7 bases removed from V and 4 bases from J, the gap between germline ends came to 13 bases. Germline V gene sequence: CDR1 LNHDA, CDR2 SQIVND (reference sequence). CDR3 in amino acids: CASTIGGFTGELFF. In nucleotides, the CDR3 is TGTGCCAGTACCATTGGGGGGTTCACCGGGGAGCTGTTTTTT.

J is TRBJ2-3 and V is TRBV9; D gene uncertain. CDR3 length equals 14 residues. Trimming pared 2 bases from V and 2 bases from J, leaving 9 bases between. The germline gives CDR1 SGDLS, CDR2 YYNGEE. The CDR3 spells CASSVSKYTDTQYF. The DNA of the CDR3 is TGTGCCAGCAGCGTCTCAAAGTACACAGATACGCAGTATTTT.

This clonotype was seen a handful of times. V is TRBV12-3 or TRBV12-4 and J is TRBJ1-3, with D uncertain. The CDR3 totals 12 residues. Trimming took 6 bases from V and 0 from J, leaving 3 bases between them. CDR3 amino acids: CASRISGNTIYF. The CDR3 coding sequence is TGTGCCAGCAGGATCTCTGGAAACACCATATATTTT.

Many counts were recorded for this clonotype. The chain links TRBV7-9 to TRBJ2-1; 12 bases align to TRBD2. CDR3 size: 16 residues. V was clipped by 6 bases and J by 1 base; unmatched bases: 4. Germline-derived CDR1 and CDR2 are SEHNR and FQNEAQ (reference sequence). The CDR3 DNA sequence: TGTGCCAGCAGTCTAGCGGGGGGGCGATCCTACAATGAGCAGTTCTTC. Translated: CASSLAGGRSYNEQFF. The full variable domain, in which reference TRBV7-9 and TRBJ2-1 provide the parts outside the CDR3, is DTGVSQNPRHKITKRGQNVTFRCDPISEHNRLYWYRQTLGQGPEFLTYFQNEAQLEKSRLLSDRFSAERPKGSFSTLEIQRTEQGDSAMYLCASSLAGGRSYNEQFFGPGTRLTVL.